A single sample is the source of the 30 T cell receptor beta chains below, sequenced in a study of T cell repertoires in cytomegalovirus infection. TCRdb re-analysed the reads in MiXCR, keeping a single row per CDR3 protein. The sample includes around 320,000 distinct CDR3 sequences, over 7.5% of them seen just once. The sequencing input was PBMCs. The receptors here all came from a human donor in good health (CMV status not recorded). Some clones in this sample may be carry-over from other donors' samples.

This clonotype has a handful of counts. This chain joins TRBV27 and TRBJ2-2; D is undetermined. Germline-derived CDR1 and CDR2 are MNHEY and SMNVEV (reference sequence). Trimming left V 2 bases short and J 5 bases short, with 9 bases between. The CDR3 is 14 amino acids. For the CDR3, the DNA is TGTGCCAGCAGTTTAGCGAGAGAGACCGGGGAGCTGTTTTTT. Translated: CASSLARETGELFF.

This clonotype was counted at least ten times. The chain joins TRBV28 to TRBJ2-1, with TRBD2 matching 11 bases. Germline CDR1 is MDHEN and CDR2 is SYDVKM. J gave up 5 bases and V 4 bases, and 7 bases lay outside the gene matches. The CDR3 loop spans 16 amino acids. The CDR3 protein is CASSSTSGSSHNEQFF. The CDR3, as DNA: TGTGCCAGCAGTTCAACTAGCGGGAGTTCCCACAATGAGCAGTTCTTC.

In its sample, this clonotype was seen many times. J is TRBJ2-5 and V is TRBV28, with 8 nucleotides matching TRBD1. The germline gives CDR1 MDHEN, CDR2 SYDVKM. CDR3 length equals 16 residues. Trimming cost V 3 bases and J 4 bases; bases outside gene matches: 10. The CDR3 DNA follows: TGTGCCAGCAGTTTTCAGGTCACACAGGGGGGAGAGACCCAGTACTTC. This gives the protein CASSFQVTQGGETQYF.

The genes are TRBV25-1 and TRBJ2-1; D gene ambiguous. The CDR3 totals 15 residues. Trimming pared 2 bases from V and 0 bases from J, leaving 8 bases between. Germline-derived CDR1 and CDR2 are MGHDK and SYGVNS. CDR3 nucleotides: TGTGCCAGCAGTGAACGGAGCCGCTCCTACAATGAGCAGTTCTTC. It translates to CASSERSRSYNEQFF.

This clonotype was recorded at least ten times. V gene TRBV7-2 combines with J gene TRBJ2-1; D is unclear. Germline lookup yields CDR1 SGHTA and CDR2 FQGNSA. With 5 bases removed from V and 6 bases from J, the gap between germline ends came to 20 bases. CDR3 size: 16 residues. The CDR3 DNA follows: TGTGCCAGCAGCCAGATCGTATGGTCGGGCTCCAATGAGCAGTTCTTC. Translation: CASSQIVWSGSNEQFF.

Many counts were recorded for this clonotype. The chain carries TRBV7-3 and TRBJ2-3; D is ambiguous. CDR3 length: 14 amino acids. Germline V gives CDR1 SGHTA, CDR2 FQGTGA. V was cut by 5 bases and J by 0 bases, with 9 bases left in between. CDR3 residues: CASSRTQSTDTQYF. CDR3 DNA sequence: TGTGCCAGCAGCCGGACCCAGAGCACAGATACGCAGTATTTT.

The CDR3 DNA is TGTGCCAGCAGCTTACCCCGGGACGAGCAGTACTTC. This encodes CASSLPRDEQYF. J is TRBJ2-7 and V is TRBV7-2; D unresolved. V was cut by 2 bases and J by 5 bases, with 7 bases left in between. This CDR3 contains 12 residues. In germline, CDR1 is SGHTA, CDR2 FQGNSA.

This clonotype has a count of ten or more. This chain links TRBV12-3 or TRBV12-4 with TRBJ1-4, with 8 bases that match TRBD1. The CDR3 length is 14 residues. The J segment lost 8 bases and the V segment lost 3 bases, leaving 5 bases of the junction unmatched. The CDR3 nucleotides read TGTGCCAGCAGTTTTCGGACAGGGCGAGAAAAACTGTTTTTT. Translated: CASSFRTGREKLFF.

A few counts support this clonotype. The rearrangement joins TRBV15 to TRBJ2-7; D is unclear. Germline lookup yields CDR1 LNHNV and CDR2 YYDKDF (reference sequence). Trimming shortened V by 0 bases and J by 3 bases, and 3 bases separated the two germline ends. The CDR3 runs to 12 residues. The CDR3 reads CATSRDNYEQYF. CDR3 DNA: TGTGCCACCAGCAGAGACAACTACGAGCAGTACTTC.

V is TRBV20-1 and J is TRBJ2-1, with TRBD2 as a possible D gene (6 bases). CDR1 is DFQATT and CDR2 is SNEGSKA in the germline V gene (reference sequence). Trimming took off 2 bases at V and 7 bases at J, with 9 bases between the two ends. The CDR3 consists of 12 residues. This CDR3 is CSARLAGNEQFF. CDR3 bases: TGCAGTGCTAGACTTGCGGGGAATGAGCAGTTCTTC.

This clonotype has a count of ten or more. This chain connects TRBV7-9 to TRBJ2-1; D is perhaps TRBD2 (5 bases). Germline assignment: CDR1 SEHNR and CDR2 FQNEAQ (reference sequence). The V gene lost 1 base and the J gene lost 3 bases, with 16 bases spanning the gap. The CDR3 is 17 residues long. The CDR3 region has the DNA TGTGCCAGCAGCTTAGGTTCATCGGCTAGCAGCTACAATGAGCAGTTCTTC. The encoded protein is CASSLGSSASSYNEQFF.

The V gene is TRBV20-1, the J gene TRBJ1-1, with unresolved D. The V gene's germline CDR1 is DFQATT and CDR2 SNEGSKA (reference sequence). This CDR3 has 13 residues. The V end was cut by 3 bases, the J end by 6 bases, with 14 bases between. The CDR3 region has the DNA TGCAGTGCTAGGAGGCAGCTTGGCGCTGAAGCTTTCTTT. This encodes CSARRQLGAEAFF.

This chain joins TRBV4-1 and TRBJ2-5, with D possibly being TRBD1 or TRBD2 (5 bases each). CDR1 is MGHRA and CDR2 is YSYEKL in the germline V gene. The CDR3 is made up of 17 amino acids. Trimming shortened V by 0 bases and J by 1 base, and 15 bases separated the two germline ends. As DNA, the CDR3 is TGCGCCAGCAGCCAAGATACCGGTACCGGGGCCCAAGAGACCCAGTACTTC. This codes for CASSQDTGTGAQETQYF.

This clonotype was seen more than once but under ten times. CDR3 bases: TGTGCCAGTAGTCTTCTGAGTGGGAGCTCCTACGAGCAGTACTTC. It is translated as CASSLLSGSSYEQYF. The gene calls are TRBV19 and TRBJ2-7; TRBD2 is a possible D gene (5 bases). The CDR3 covers 15 residues. V was cut by 5 bases and J by 0 bases, with 14 bases left in between. Germline lookup yields CDR1 LNHDA and CDR2 SQIVND (reference sequence).

This clonotype was seen only a few times. The chain has TRBV7-2 and TRBJ2-7; D remains unclear. V was trimmed by 5 bases and J by 4 bases, leaving 6 bases between them. This CDR3 is built from 11 residues. Germline loops: CDR1 SGHTA, CDR2 FQGNSA. CDR3 nucleotide sequence: TGTGCCAGCAGCCAGAGATACGAGCAGTACTTC. It translates to CASSQRYEQYF.

As for this clonotype: A single base separates this from a much larger clone, so it may be a read error. The rearrangement uses TRBV7-2 and TRBJ1-2; possibly TRBD1 for D (6 bases). Germline loops: CDR1 SGHTA, CDR2 FQGNSA. Trimming took 8 bases from V and 1 from J, leaving 14 bases between them. There are 14 residues in the CDR3. In DNA form, the CDR3 reads TGTACCAGCCGGGGGGCAGGGTTTAACTATGGCTACACCTTC. Residues: CTSRGAGFNYGYTF.

There are a few counts of this clonotype. This chain connects TRBV6-2 or TRBV6-3 to TRBJ2-7; D not certain. This CDR3 region has 13 residues. Trimming removed 5 bases at V and 2 bases at J, with 10 bases between. Per the germline V gene, CDR1 is MNHEY and CDR2 is SVGEGT. DNA of the CDR3: TGTGCCAGCAGTACCCGGGCAGCCTACGAGCAGTACTTC. Its translation: CASSTRAAYEQYF.

This rearrangement joins TRBV6-2 or TRBV6-3 to TRBJ2-1, with a possible D match to TRBD1 (6 bases). The CDR3 covers 16 residues. Trimming pared 5 bases from V and 5 bases from J, leaving 19 bases between. The germline V gene has CDR1 MNHEY and CDR2 SVGEGT. The CDR3 nucleotides read TGTGCCAGCAGTACCCTGTGGGGGCAATTAAACAATGAGCAGTTCTTC. Translated: CASSTLWGQLNNEQFF.

The rearrangement links TRBV10-3 to TRBJ2-2; D is unresolved. Germline V gene data show CDR1 as ENHRY and CDR2 as SYGVKD. Trimming took off 4 bases at V and 3 bases at J, with 6 bases between the two ends. This CDR3 region has 13 residues. This CDR3 reads CAISGRDTGELFF. The CDR3 nucleotides read TGTGCCATCAGTGGTCGGGACACCGGGGAGCTGTTTTTT.

This clonotype was counted at least ten times. J is TRBJ1-1 and V is TRBV2; D uncertain. This CDR3 is 13 amino acids long. The V end was cut by 2 bases, the J end by 1 base, with 5 bases between. Per germline, CDR1 SNHLY and CDR2 FYNNEI. The CDR3 coding sequence is TGTGCCAGCAGTGAAATAGGGAACACTGAAGCTTTCTTT. It encodes CASSEIGNTEAFF.

The V and J genes are TRBV28 and TRBJ1-5; the D is unclear. Trimming removed 6 bases from V and 0 bases from J, with 15 bases in between. Germline V gene sequence: CDR1 MDHEN, CDR2 SYDVKM. This CDR3 spans 16 amino acids. The CDR3 DNA reads as TGTGCCAGCAGCTCCTCTGGACTGTTTAGCAATCAGCCCCAGCATTTT. It translates to CASSSSGLFSNQPQHF.

This clonotype was observed many times. V and J are TRBV28 and TRBJ1-5; 8 nucleotides align to TRBD1. The J segment lost 4 bases and the V segment lost 6 bases, leaving 5 bases of the junction unmatched. CDR1 is MDHEN, CDR2 SYDVKM, per germline. The CDR3 is 14 amino acids. The CDR3 sequence is CASRSRDRNQPQHF. CDR3 coding DNA: TGTGCCAGCAGGTCCCGGGACAGGAATCAGCCCCAGCATTTT.

This clonotype was seen a handful of times. The rearrangement links TRBV20-1 to TRBJ2-1; a weak D match, TRBD2 (8 bases). V lost 3 bases, J lost 2 bases, and 29 bases lay in between. Germline V gene data show CDR1 as DFQATT and CDR2 as SNEGSKA (reference sequence). The CDR3 has 20 residues. CDR3 sequence: CSASTSWTGLSGSPYNEQFF. Written as DNA, the CDR3 is TGCAGTGCTAGCACCTCATGGACAGGCCTAAGCGGGAGTCCCTACAATGAGCAGTTCTTC.

There are a few counts of this clonotype. The chain carries TRBV5-1 and TRBJ2-2; no reliable D call. Between the trimmed V and J ends, which lost 0 bases and 1 base, there was a span of 13 bases. The CDR3 sequence is 17 residues long. Germline values: CDR1 SGHRS, CDR2 YFSETQ. This CDR3 is CASSLAGRGENTGELFF. For the CDR3, the DNA is TGCGCCAGCAGCTTGGCCGGGCGTGGAGAGAACACCGGGGAGCTGTTTTTT.

The gene calls are TRBV13 and TRBJ1-2; 9 positions match TRBD1. The CDR3 has 18 amino acids. V gave up 2 bases and J gave up 7 bases; unmatched junction bases: 17. The germline V gene encodes CDR1 PRHDT and CDR2 FYEKMQ (reference sequence). The CDR3 here is CASSLITTSGTGFGGYTF. The DNA for the CDR3 is TGTGCCAGCAGCTTAATCACCACTTCCGGGACAGGGTTTGGTGGCTACACCTTC.

With regard to this clonotype: Just one base apart from a much larger clone, this may be a read error. The chain carries TRBV28 and TRBJ1-6; D is possibly TRBD1 (5 bases). Germline V gene sequence: CDR1 MDHEN, CDR2 SYDVKM. The V end was cut by 7 bases, the J end by 5 bases, with 12 bases between. This CDR3 has 14 residues. CDR3 in amino acids: CASKRTPDNSPLHF. In nucleotides, the CDR3 is TGTGCCAGCAAAAGGACACCGGATAATTCACCCCTCCACTTT.

This clonotype was recorded at least ten times. This sequence joins TRBV7-8 and TRBJ2-6; D is uncertain. Trimming pared 5 bases from V and 0 bases from J, leaving 14 bases between. Per germline, CDR1 SGHVS and CDR2 FQNEAQ. The CDR3 runs to 17 residues. CDR3 protein: CASSLGWRHSGANVLTF. The CDR3 bases are TGTGCCAGCAGCCTCGGGTGGCGGCACTCTGGGGCCAACGTCCTGACTTTC.

The sample holds many counts of this clonotype. The chain has TRBV7-2 and TRBJ2-1; 8 positions agree with TRBD2. CDR1 and CDR2 (germline): SGHTA, FQGNSA. V was clipped by 7 bases and J by 10 bases; unmatched bases: 15. The CDR3 sequence is 15 residues long. The CDR3 DNA reads TGTGCCAGCACCTTTTTGGGACTAGAAGGGAGGGAGCAGTTCTTC. Amino acids: CASTFLGLEGREQFF.

This clonotype was recorded many times. The chain carries TRBV11-2 and TRBJ2-3; possibly TRBD2 for D (5 bases). The CDR3 is 14 amino acids. Per the germline V gene, CDR1 is SGHAT and CDR2 is FQNNGV. Trimming pared 0 bases from V and 4 bases from J, leaving 8 bases between. The CDR3 loop reads CASSLDYGADTQYF. DNA of the CDR3: TGTGCCAGCAGCTTAGACTACGGGGCAGATACGCAGTATTTT. Complete variable domain (other parts from reference TRBV11-2 and TRBJ2-3): EAGVAQSPRYKIIEKRQSVAFWCNPISGHATLYWYQQILGQGPKLLIQFQNNGVVDDSQLPKDRFSAERLKGVDSTLKIQPAKLEDSAVYLCASSLDYGADTQYFGPGTRLTVL.

The table lists this clonotype with a few counts. This chain connects TRBV20-1 to TRBJ2-1, with TRBD2 matching over 11 bases. Germline V CDR1 and CDR2: DFQATT, SNEGSKA (reference sequence). J lost 0 bases, V lost 1 base, and 2 bases had no gene match. The CDR3 sequence is 16 residues long. The CDR3 DNA follows: TGCAGTGCTAGAGGACTAGCGGGGAGCTCCTACAATGAGCAGTTCTTC. Its translation is CSARGLAGSSYNEQFF.